This T cell receptor (beta chain) was documented in a study of PD-L1 blockade in urothelial cancer. Across the whole study: Blood analyses occurred 3 weeks (second dose) and 6 weeks post treatment start.

Documented time point: pretreatment peripheral blood. Sequencing was performed with immunoSEQ multiplex PCR; in TCRdb, only in-frame clones are kept and a portion is missing. The sample holds roughly 130,000 clones, 84% seen once. The CDR3 is 18 amino acids. Trimming removed 0 bases from V and 0 bases from J, with 13 bases in between. CDR1 SGHKS and CDR2 YYEKEE come from the germline V gene (reference sequence). Sequences were derived from PBMCs, sampled around atezolizumab (anti-PD-L1) treatment. This clonotype was sampled from a man between 45 and 60 years old with urothelial cancer. The J gene is TRBJ1-6, the V gene TRBV5-5; D might be TRBD1 (6 bases). The CDR3 DNA is TGTGCCAGCAGCTTGGTAGTAACAGGGAGCTCCTATAATTCACCCCTCCACTTT. Residues: CASSLVVTGSSYNSPLHF.